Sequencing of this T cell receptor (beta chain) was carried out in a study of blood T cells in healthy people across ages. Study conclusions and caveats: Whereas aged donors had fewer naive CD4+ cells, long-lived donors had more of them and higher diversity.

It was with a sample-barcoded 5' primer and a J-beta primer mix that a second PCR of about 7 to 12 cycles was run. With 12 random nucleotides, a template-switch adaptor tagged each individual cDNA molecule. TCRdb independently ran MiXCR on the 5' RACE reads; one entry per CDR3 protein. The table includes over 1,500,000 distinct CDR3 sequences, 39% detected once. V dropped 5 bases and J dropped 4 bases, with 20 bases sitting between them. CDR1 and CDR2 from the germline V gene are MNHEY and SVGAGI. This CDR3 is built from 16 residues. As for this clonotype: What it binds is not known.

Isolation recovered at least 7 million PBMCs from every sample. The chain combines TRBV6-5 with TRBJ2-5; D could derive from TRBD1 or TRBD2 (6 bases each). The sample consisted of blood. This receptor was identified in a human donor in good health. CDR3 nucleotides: TGTGCCAGCAGTACTTCCGGACGGGGGCGGACAGAGACCCAGTACTTC. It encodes CASSTSGRGRTETQYF.